A single sample gave rise to the 13 T cell receptor beta chains below, sequenced in a study of blood T cell repertoires in COVID-19. Data came from immunoSEQ multiplex PCR; TCRdb stores just in-frame clones and leaves some out. The sample comprises roughly 340,000 clones, 89% of which are singletons, and around 3% rests with the top ten. The specimen was peripheral blood. The receptors were sampled from a woman aged 25 to 39 with COVID-19, enrolled during active disease.

This clone was seen more than once but under ten times. The chain employs TRBV6-5 and TRBJ2-7, with 7 bases fitting TRBD1. CDR3 length: 15 amino acids. The V gene's germline CDR1 is MNHEY and CDR2 SVGAGI. The J segment lost 0 bases and the V segment lost 9 bases, leaving 11 bases of the junction unmatched. The CDR3 protein is CARPTTGPSSYEQYV. The CDR3 nucleotides are TGTGCCAGGCCCACGACAGGGCCGAGCTCCTACGAGCAGTACGTC.

As for this clone: Its ends do not fully match the called genes, so a read error is possible. The J gene is TRBJ1-5, the V gene TRBV7-9, with D perhaps TRBD1 (6 bases). Germline V CDR1 and CDR2: SEHNR, FQNEAQ (reference sequence). This CDR3 has 12 residues. The DNA for the CDR3 is TGTGCCAGCAGCTGGGGGAACAGGGAGATGGATTTT. Amino acid sequence: CASSWGNREMDF.

The CDR3 region is CASSTPGTSGGPSYEQYF. CDR3 nucleotides: TGTGCCAGCAGTACCCCCGGGACTAGCGGGGGGCCTAGCTACGAGCAGTACTTC. The chain joins TRBV28 to TRBJ2-7; 15 bases are a match to TRBD2. Germline values: CDR1 MDHEN, CDR2 SYDVKM. The CDR3 loop spans 18 amino acids. The junction had 11 bases not matched to a gene; V was cut back by 5 bases and J by 3 bases. The entire variable domain, with the rest obtained from reference TRBV28 and TRBJ2-7, is as follows: DVKVTQSSRYLVKRTGEKVFLECVQDMDHENMFWYRQDPGLGLRLIYFSYDVKMKEKGDIPEGYSVSREKKERFSLILESASTNQTSMYLCASSTPGTSGGPSYEQYFGPGTRLTVT.

The V and J genes are TRBV2 and TRBJ2-1; a possible D gene is TRBD2 (6 bases). The CDR3 loop spans 18 amino acids. V lost 7 bases, J lost 4 bases, and 26 bases lay in between. Per germline, CDR1 SNHLY and CDR2 FYNNEI. CDR3 in DNA: TGTGCCAGCATTCGAGGCGGGGTTAGAAGCGGCGCGTACAATGAGCAGTTCTTC. Its translation is CASIRGGVRSGAYNEQFF.

V and J are TRBV7-9 and TRBJ2-7; 10 bases fit TRBD1. Germline values: CDR1 SEHNR, CDR2 FQNEAQ (reference sequence). There are 14 residues in the CDR3. With 5 bases clipped from V and 6 bases from J, the junction kept 7 bases outside the gene matches. The CDR3 loop is CASSLGQGSGEQYV. The DNA for the CDR3 is TGTGCCAGCAGCCTGGGACAGGGGAGCGGCGAGCAGTACGTC.

This clone appeared a single time. The genes are TRBV5-4 and TRBJ2-5; 7 bases align to TRBD1. The CDR3 runs 14 residues. Germline V CDR1 and CDR2: SGHNT, YYREEE (reference sequence). V lost 4 bases, J lost 4 bases, and 7 bases stayed unmatched. For the CDR3, the DNA is TGTGCCAGCAGCCGGAACAGGGGACGAGAGACCCAGTACTTC. Amino acid sequence: CASSRNRGRETQYF.

The chain links TRBV5-1 to TRBJ2-1; the match to TRBD2 covers 12 bases. CDR1 is SGHRS, CDR2 YFSETQ, per germline. This CDR3 spans 16 amino acids. Unmatched junction bases numbered 6, after V lost 3 bases and J lost 5 bases. The CDR3 DNA sequence: TGCGCCAGCAGCTCCCGACTAGCGGGAGTTAACAATGAGCAGTTCTTC. It encodes CASSSRLAGVNNEQFF.

Turning to this clone: The CDR3 ends on some other residue instead of the conserved phenylalanine or tryptophan, so this is likely a read error. The DNA is omitted, as the CDR3 cannot be located on it reliably, and the CDR3 follows TCRdb's listing. The chain links TRBV19 to TRBJ1-3; the table's D call, TRBD1, was not checked against the DNA. Germline V gene data show CDR1 as LNHDA and CDR2 as SQIVND (reference sequence). The CDR3 sequence runs 10 residues, both termini included. This CDR3 reads CASSYKARGP.

The gene calls are TRBV2 and TRBJ2-3, with 13 bases lining up with TRBD2. The CDR3 is 20 amino acids. The germline gives CDR1 SNHLY, CDR2 FYNNEI. V trimming: 6 bases; J trimming: 0 bases; junction bases outside the gene matches: 15. The CDR3 DNA follows: TGTGCCAGCAGGACTTGGGGGATACTAGCGGGAGGGGGAAGCACAGATACGCAGTATTTT. Amino acids: CASRTWGILAGGGSTDTQYF.

The J gene is TRBJ2-3, the V gene TRBV30; D might be TRBD2 (5 bases). Looked up from germline, CDR1 is GTSNPN and CDR2 is SVGIG (reference sequence). This CDR3 spans 14 amino acids. The V and J ends lost 6 bases and 0 bases respectively, with 13 bases between them. The CDR3 is CACAKLGSTDTQYF. For the CDR3, the DNA is TGTGCCTGCGCTAAACTAGGAAGCACAGATACGCAGTATTTT.

The chain carries TRBV29-1 and TRBJ1-1; D uncertain. This CDR3 has 15 residues. V was trimmed by 4 bases and J by 0 bases, leaving 15 bases between them. The V gene's germline CDR1 is SQVTM and CDR2 ANQGSEA. The DNA for the CDR3 is TGCAGCGTTGTCTTGGGAGGGAATCTGAACACTGAAGCTTTCTTT. Translating gives CSVVLGGNLNTEAFF.

This clone was found once. The genes are TRBV15 and TRBJ2-5, with D uncertain. The germline V and J ends were trimmed by 0 bases and 0 bases, with 5 bases remaining between them. Looked up from germline, CDR1 is LNHNV and CDR2 is YYDKDF (reference sequence). This CDR3 contains 14 residues. The CDR3 loop reads CATSRDRYQETQYF. For the CDR3, the DNA is TGTGCCACCAGCAGAGATCGGTACCAAGAGACCCAGTACTTC.

This chain connects TRBV15 to TRBJ2-3; the match to TRBD2 covers 11 bases. The CDR3 is made up of 17 amino acids. Germline V CDR1 and CDR2: LNHNV, YYDKDF (reference sequence). V lost 1 base, J lost 2 bases, and 5 bases stayed unmatched. In nucleotides, the CDR3 is TGTGCCACCAGCAGAGGTAGCGGGGGGGCGATCACAGATACGCAGTATTTT. As protein: CATSRGSGGAITDTQYF.